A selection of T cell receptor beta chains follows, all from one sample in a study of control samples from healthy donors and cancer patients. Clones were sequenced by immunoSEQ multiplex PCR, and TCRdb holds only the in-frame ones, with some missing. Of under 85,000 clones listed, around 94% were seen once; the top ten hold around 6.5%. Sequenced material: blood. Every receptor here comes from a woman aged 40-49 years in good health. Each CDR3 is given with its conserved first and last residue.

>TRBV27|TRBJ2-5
CASRLRDRGGETQYF
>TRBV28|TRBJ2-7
CASQLQAYEQYF
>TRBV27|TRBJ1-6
CASSQGLLISPLHF
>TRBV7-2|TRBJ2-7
CASSPAGTAGYEQYF
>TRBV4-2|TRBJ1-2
CASSQTDRDDYGYTF
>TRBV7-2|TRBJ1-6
CASSLAGESPLHF
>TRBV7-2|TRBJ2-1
CASSYRQPSSDEQFF
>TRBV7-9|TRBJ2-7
CASSSDRYEQYF
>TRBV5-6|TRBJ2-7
CASRSGRSYEQYF
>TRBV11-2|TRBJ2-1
CASSLESSVNEQFF
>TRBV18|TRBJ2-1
CASSLGTGIGNEQFF
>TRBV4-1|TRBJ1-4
CASSQPLEEKLFF
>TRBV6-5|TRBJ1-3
CASLGGNSGNTIYF
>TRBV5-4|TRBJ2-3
CASSLGALALSTDTQYF
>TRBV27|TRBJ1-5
CASSSIQGAYQPQHF
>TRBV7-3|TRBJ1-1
CASSSGAGSTEAFF
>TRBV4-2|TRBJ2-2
CASSQDTSGSGGELFF
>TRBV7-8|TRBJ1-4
CASSARTATNEKLFF
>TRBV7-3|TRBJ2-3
CASSFEGARGDTQYF
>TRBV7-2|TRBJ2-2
CASSLGQRGGELFF
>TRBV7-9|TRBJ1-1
CASTPRRDGVNTEAFF
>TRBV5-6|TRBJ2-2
CASSLGVAGELFF
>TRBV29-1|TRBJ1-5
CSVPPRDREDNQPQHF
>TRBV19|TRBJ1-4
CASSLSRSTNEKLFF
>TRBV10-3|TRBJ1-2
CAISERENGYTF
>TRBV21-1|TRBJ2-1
CASSKAHSRGGFYNEQFF
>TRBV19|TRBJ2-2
CASSIRGSGELFF
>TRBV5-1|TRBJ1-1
CASSLVGGGSTEAFF
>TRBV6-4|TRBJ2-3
CASSDGTSPTDTQYF